A selection of T cell receptor beta chains follows, all from one sample in a study of monozygotic twins with inflammatory bowel disease. TCRdb reanalyzed the 5' RACE reads and collapses them to one entry per CDR3 protein, without DNA. This table holds some 160,000 distinct CDR3 sequences. The sample was blood. Receptors were obtained from a human donor with ulcerative colitis or Crohn's disease, or a healthy co-twin of an affected twin (not recorded which). CDR3s include the opening cysteine and the closing phenylalanine or tryptophan. Fields, in order: V gene, J gene, CDR3 protein.

TRBV7-8	TRBJ1-6	CASSSTAQPLHF
TRBV19	TRBJ2-7	CASSIAGMWEQYF
TRBV29-1	TRBJ1-1	CSIDRENTEAFF
TRBV28	TRBJ2-3	CASTARTNGGPQYF
TRBV7-2	TRBJ1-2	CASSYGQATYGYTF
TRBV5-1	TRBJ2-3	CATSWEGNTRTDTQYF
TRBV9	TRBJ2-7	CASSANRDRGPDEQYF
TRBV27	TRBJ1-2	CASSPDRGLDGYTF
TRBV5-1	TRBJ1-3	CASSLTGFGNTIYF
TRBV30	TRBJ1-1	CAWSTGGYTEAFF